This T cell receptor beta chain was identified during a study of T-cell reconstitution after alpha-beta-depleted transplantation in children. Unique molecular identifiers were used in preparing the TCRbeta library. TCRdb passed the PCR reads through MiXCR, listing each CDR3 protein once. This sample yields some 520,000 distinct CDR3 sequences, of which approximately 29% are seen a single time; 2.4% belongs to the top ten. The ends lost 6 bases at V and 6 bases at J; junction bases unmatched: 11. The CDR3 spans 15 residues. This clonotype came up a few times. The receptor's source is a human donor who donated a stem cell graft to a child with aplastic anemia. The J gene is TRBJ2-7, the V gene TRBV12-3 or TRBV12-4; 10 bases are shared with TRBD2. Material: PBMCs from the stem cell graft donor, obtained from the stem cell graft. The CDR3 DNA reads TGTGCCAGCAGCCCGCTAGCGGGAGCCCTCTCCGAGCAGTACTTC. Amino acids: CASSPLAGALSEQYF.